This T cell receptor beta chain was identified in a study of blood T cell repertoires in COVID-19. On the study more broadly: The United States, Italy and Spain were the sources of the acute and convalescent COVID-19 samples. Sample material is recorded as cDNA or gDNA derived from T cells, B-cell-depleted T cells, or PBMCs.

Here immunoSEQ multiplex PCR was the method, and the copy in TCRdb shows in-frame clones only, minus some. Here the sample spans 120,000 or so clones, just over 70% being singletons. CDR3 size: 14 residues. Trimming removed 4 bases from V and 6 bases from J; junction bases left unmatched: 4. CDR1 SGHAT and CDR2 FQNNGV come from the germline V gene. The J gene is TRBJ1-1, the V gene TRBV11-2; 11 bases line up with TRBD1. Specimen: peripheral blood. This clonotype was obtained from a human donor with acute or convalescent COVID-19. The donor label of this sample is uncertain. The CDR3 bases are TGTGCCAGCAGCTCAAGGGGACAGGGGGCTGAAGCTTTCTTT. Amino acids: CASSSRGQGAEAFF.